This T cell receptor beta chain was identified during a study of OX40 agonist ivuxolimab in advanced cancers. Profiled with immunoSEQ multiplex PCR; TCRdb holds only in-frame clones, not every one. Of tens of thousands of clones in the sample, about 86% were seen once. The V end was cut by 1 base, the J end by 6 bases, with 9 bases between. Germline loops: CDR1 SGHDN, CDR2 FVKESK. The CDR3 is 13 amino acids. The specimen was CD4+ or CD8+ T cells sorted from blood, collected in a trial of the OX40 agonist ivuxolimab. The chain employs TRBV14 and TRBJ2-5; D not certain. This TCR was recovered from an adult with an advanced solid tumor such as melanoma, head and neck, liver or kidney cancer. The CDR3 DNA reads as TGTGCCAGCAGCCAAGTCTGGGGAAAGACCCAGTACTTC. Amino acid sequence: CASSQVWGKTQYF.